The sequence of this T cell receptor (beta chain) was determined in a study of shared clonotypes between healthy human individuals (dated by TCRdb to 2018 to 2021). In terms of the full investigation: The cohort comprised two women and a few men aged 18 to 49 years. To increase sequencing depth and limit assay-specific biases, TCR repertoire library preparation and sequencing were carried out by different laboratories using diverse techniques. Leukapheresis yielded between about 0.9 and 10 billion PBMCs per donor. Blood TCR repertoires of roughly five healthy adults were deeply sequenced to estimate repertoire size and the extent of clonotype sharing between individuals. For each donor, three plates each were used for CD4 naive and CD4 memory, two plates were used for CD8 naive, and one plate was used for CD8 memory.

CDR1 and CDR2 are drawn from the germline V gene (reference sequence): GTSNPN, SVGIG. V and J lose 2 bases and 6 bases, and a span of 8 bases separates them. There are 11 amino acids in the CDR3, from cysteine to phenylalanine inclusive. The retained sequence is limited to the CDR3, 33 bases, with the frame set at the first base. TCR CDR3 regions were amplified from genomic DNA by multiplex PCR using the deep immunoSEQ assay. Genomic DNA extracted from each cell subset was distributed evenly over all wells of several immunoSEQ 96-well plates, and each plate served as one replicate. For sorted subsets, around 0.2 ug of genomic DNA, equivalent to 30,000 or so T cell genomes, went into each replicate PCR. Purified libraries were measured with a Qubit 3.0 fluorometer, size-checked on a Bioanalyzer 2100, and measured again with the KAPA Library Quantification kit. A separate single-read 150-cycle Illumina NextSeq 550 flow cell was used to sequence each immunoSEQ 96-well plate. The published analysis was carried out like this. The immunoSEQ output contained only junctional sequences without quality scores, so filtering could not match that applied to full-length reads. To assign V/J genes and CDR3, sequences were annotated against IMGT germline references using PyIR, a Python wrapper for IgBLAST v1.9. Reads with weak V/J assignments (E-value above 1e-6), missing CDR3, stop codons, out-of-frame junctions, or ambiguous translated residues were removed. A V3J clonotype was defined by an identical inferred V gene, J gene, and CDR3 amino acid sequence. The percentage overlap between two repertoires was calculated by dividing the number of shared unique clonotypes by the size of the smaller repertoire. Richness of each repertoire was evaluated using RTK rarefaction, the Chao1 estimator, and Recon v2.1 estimates of unobserved clonotypes. For all TCRbeta clonotypes obtained by the gDNA method from four donors, generation probabilities were computed with OLGA. As stored in TCRdb, this immuneACCESS dataset retains in-frame rearrangements with V and J assigned. A fraction of the clones does not appear; measured against another copy, unresolved V genes explain less than half of the discrepancy, and the remainder lacks a known reason. D and trimming were read from the DNA, whereas the V and J calls and clone size are those reported in that table. Here the sample has approximately 2.5 million clones; approximately 92% occur a single time. Of the sample, over 0.12% is held by the ten largest clones.

Study-wide findings and limitations: Naive subsets generally had larger estimated clonotype richness than memory subsets. Pairwise subsampling indicated that sequencing depth was expected to affect the degree of clonotype sharing among donors. Clonotypes shared by all four sorted-subset donors showed higher generation probabilities than non-shared clonotypes. Even with the large sequencing depth, rarefaction of the sorted-subset datasets indicated that sequencing was incomplete. Across a few donors, approximately 4.6% of naive CD4, around 3.3% of naive CD8, under 2.5% of memory CD4, and 0.4% of memory CD8 clonotypes were shared. Because the study included only a small number of donors, the genetic and exposure-history diversity represented was limited. Sampling was restricted to blood, and TCR repertoires in tissues likely differ from the TCR repertoires found in blood.

Regarding this clone: There is no known antigen for this receptor. Per-base quality was not reported, and no clone a single base away is much larger than it.

Healthy HIV-negative adults with no recently reported acute infections or vaccinations were included as donors. Every donor was a Caucasian adult living in Nashville, Tennessee, USA. CD4+ T cells were enriched by magnetic negative selection, after which naive cells were positively selected on CD45RA and the negative fraction was taken as the memory subset. Blood was obtained by leukapheresis, after which PBMCs were separated by Ficoll-Histopaque density gradient centrifugation and cryopreserved in liquid nitrogen vapor phase. Purity and quantity of every magnetically sorted T cell population were checked by analytical flow cytometry. Genomic DNA was isolated from each sorted fraction and quantified by UV absorbance on a Nanodrop 2000c.

This TCR derives from a man aged 18 to 30 in good health. The sample comprised naive CD4+ T cells sorted from blood. The cell subset or site label on this specimen signifies: CD45RA+ positively selected. The chain couples TRBV30 to TRBJ2-7; a confident D gene designation cannot be given. The CDR3: CAWSLWGEQYF. The bases read TGTGCCTGGAGTCTGTGGGGCGAGCAGTACTTC.